The clone carrying this TCR beta chain turned up a few times. Its antigen is not identified. This sample was taken from a study of T cell repertoires in cytomegalovirus infection. Study details: It can be stated that public TCR beta signatures indicated CMV infection as well as a matching HLA type.

The CDR3 length is 16 residues. V was pared by 1 base and J by 3 bases, with 10 bases between. TCRdb independently ran MiXCR on the reads; one entry per CDR3 protein. The table shows around 710,000 distinct CDR3 sequences, with about 29% occurring only once. The rearrangement links TRBV12-3 or TRBV12-4 to TRBJ2-6; no reliable D call. The receptor's source is a human donor in good health (CMV status not recorded). Some clones in this sample may be carry-over from other donors' samples. The material was cultured CD8+ T cells from PBMCs, obtained from culture after CMV antigen stimulation. The CDR3 DNA reads as TGTGCCAGCAGTTTAGGTAGTTGGTATGGGGCCAACGTCCTGACTTTC. As protein: CASSLGSWYGANVLTF.